One sample yielded the 26 T cell receptor beta chains listed below, sequenced in a study of blood T cell repertoires in COVID-19. Only in-frame clones appear in the TCRdb table, and some are missing; sequencing was by immunoSEQ multiplex PCR. The sample comprises hundreds of thousands of clones, approximately 91% of which are singletons, and approximately 9.4% rests with the top ten. The source material was PBMCs or T cells enriched from blood (not recorded which). Every receptor here comes from a woman between 35 and 50 years old who had recovered from COVID-19.

The chain recombines TRBV28 with TRBJ2-1, with D possibly matching TRBD2 (6 bases). The V end lost 5 bases, the J end lost 0 bases, and 11 bases lay between the germline ends. Germline lookup yields CDR1 MDHEN and CDR2 SYDVKM. There are 15 residues in the CDR3. CDR3 sequence reads: CASSRFGGSYNEQFF. CDR3 DNA sequence: TGTGCCAGCAGTCGGTTCGGGGGCTCCTACAATGAGCAGTTCTTC.

The chain employs TRBV6-1 and TRBJ1-6; possibly TRBD1 for D (6 bases). V lost 1 base, J lost 10 bases, and 20 bases lay in between. The germline CDR1 and CDR2 sequences are MNHNS and SASEGT. The CDR3 extends over 17 amino acids. The DNA of the CDR3 is TGTGCCAGCAGTGAAGGGCGGGTTGGGACAAGAGGATCACCCCTCCACTTT. Its protein product is CASSEGRVGTRGSPLHF.

The chain recombines TRBV6-2 or TRBV6-3 with TRBJ2-1; D remains unclear. CDR3 size: 13 residues. V dropped 3 bases and J dropped 7 bases, with 10 bases sitting between them. Germline V gene data show CDR1 as MNHEY and CDR2 as SVGEGT. CDR3 sequence reads: CASSYSYENEQFF. CDR3 nucleotide sequence: TGTGCCAGCAGTTATTCTTATGAGAATGAGCAGTTCTTC.

V and J are TRBV28 and TRBJ2-7; 8 bases fit TRBD1. CDR1 and CDR2 from the germline V gene are MDHEN and SYDVKM. V shed 2 bases, J shed 2 bases, and the junction held 11 bases outside the gene matches. The CDR3 loop spans 17 amino acids. For the CDR3, the DNA is TGTGCCAGCAGTTTAGTCCTCGGACAGGGACTTACCTACGAGCAGTACTTC. Protein sequence: CASSLVLGQGLTYEQYF.

The J gene is TRBJ1-5, the V gene TRBV27; 9 nucleotides line up with TRBD1. There are 19 residues in the CDR3. In germline, CDR1 is MNHEY, CDR2 SMNVEV (reference sequence). V trimming: 6 bases; J trimming: 0 bases; junction bases outside the gene matches: 15. CDR3 bases: TGTGCCAGCAGACCCCGGTCGGGACAGGGAGCTTATAGCAATCAGCCCCAGCATTTT. Its protein is CASRPRSGQGAYSNQPQHF.

This chain connects TRBV10-1 to TRBJ1-4; D is uncertain. The CDR3 sequence is 19 residues long. The germline CDR1 and CDR2 sequences are WNHNN and SYGVQD (reference sequence). With 7 bases removed from V and 5 bases from J, the gap between germline ends came to 29 bases. The CDR3 DNA sequence: TGCGCCAGCACCACAGTCGGGAGGTTGGGGATTCGCGGAAATGAAAAACTGTTTTTT. Protein sequence: CASTTVGRLGIRGNEKLFF.

The rearrangement joins TRBV28 to TRBJ1-6; D may be TRBD1 (5 bases). V was clipped by 5 bases and J by 9 bases, with 17 bases between them. Germline V gives CDR1 MDHEN, CDR2 SYDVKM. The CDR3 runs to 15 residues. The CDR3 DNA reads as TGTGCCAGCAGTCTCCAGGGATTAATAGGTTCACCCCTCCACTTT. Translating it yields CASSLQGLIGSPLHF.

The V gene is TRBV28, the J gene TRBJ2-1; a possible D gene is TRBD1 (5 bases). Germline CDR1 and CDR2: MDHEN and SYDVKM. The length of the CDR3 is 12 residues. Trimming cost V 5 bases and J 9 bases, with 11 bases left between them. Here the CDR3 reads CASSLTRVEQFF. The CDR3 nucleotides read TGTGCCAGCAGTCTCACCAGGGTTGAGCAGTTCTTC. Combining the CDR3 with reference TRBV28 and TRBJ2-1 gives the whole variable domain DVKVTQSSRYLVKRTGEKVFLECVQDMDHENMFWYRQDPGLGLRLIYFSYDVKMKEKGDIPEGYSVSREKKERFSLILESASTNQTSMYLCASSLTRVEQFFGPGTRLTVL.

V usage is TRBV7-3 and J usage is TRBJ2-3, with TRBD1 as a possible D gene (5 bases). V shed 3 bases and J shed 3 bases, with 13 bases lying between them. Germline V lookup: CDR1 SGHTA, CDR2 FQGTGA. CDR3 length equals 15 residues. Written as DNA, the CDR3 is TGTGCCAGCAGCTTGGGGCAGTTGGTAACAGATACGCAGTATTTT. Its protein is CASSLGQLVTDTQYF.

This chain joins TRBV4-3 and TRBJ2-7, with 7 bases identical to TRBD1. Germline values: CDR1 LGHNA, CDR2 YSLEER. CDR3 length: 16 amino acids. Trimming took 5 bases from V and 0 from J; bases not matched to a gene: 10. The DNA for the CDR3 is TGCGCCAGCAGCGCCATCGGGACAGACAACTCCTACGAGCAGTACTTC. It translates to CASSAIGTDNSYEQYF.

The chain uses TRBV5-4 and TRBJ2-7; 10 nucleotides align to TRBD1. CDR1 SGHNT and CDR2 YYREEE come from the germline V gene (reference sequence). After removal of 4 bases from V and 2 bases from J, the junction contained 3 bases not matched to a gene. The CDR3 is 14 amino acids. CDR3 in DNA: TGTGCCAGCAGCCGTGGGACAGGGGCCTACGAGCAGTACTTC. Protein sequence: CASSRGTGAYEQYF. The entire variable domain, with the rest obtained from reference TRBV5-4 and TRBJ2-7, is as follows: ETGVTQSPTHLIKTRGQQVTLRCSSQSGHNTVSWYQQALGQGPQFIFQYYREEENGRGNFPPRFSGLQFPNYSSELNVNALELDDSALYLCASSRGTGAYEQYFGPGTRLTVT.

The chain joins TRBV11-2 to TRBJ2-7, with D maybe TRBD2 (6 bases). V lost 2 bases and J 3 bases, leaving 20 bases between the germline ends. The V gene's germline CDR1 is SGHAT and CDR2 FQNNGV. The CDR3 consists of 17 residues. The CDR3 sequence: CASSLSDGSGSYYEQYF. The CDR3 DNA sequence: TGTGCCAGCAGCTTATCGGACGGGAGTGGGTCTTACTACGAGCAGTACTTC. Full variable domain (remainder filled in from reference TRBV11-2 and TRBJ2-7): EAGVAQSPRYKIIEKRQSVAFWCNPISGHATLYWYQQILGQGPKLLIQFQNNGVVDDSQLPKDRFSAERLKGVDSTLKIQPAKLEDSAVYLCASSLSDGSGSYYEQYFGPGTRLTVT.

The chain carries TRBV27 and TRBJ1-5; 8 bases line up with TRBD1. V shed 7 bases, J shed 3 bases, and the junction held 11 bases outside the gene matches. This CDR3 is 16 amino acids long. CDR1 MNHEY and CDR2 SMNVEV come from the germline V gene (reference sequence). The CDR3: CASMGKDRVSNQPQHF. Written as DNA, the CDR3 is TGTGCCAGCATGGGAAAGGACAGGGTCTCCAATCAGCCCCAGCATTTT.

This chain uses TRBV11-3 with TRBJ2-7; 10 positions agree with TRBD2. The trim removed 7 bases at V and 0 bases at J, leaving 6 bases unmatched. CDR1 is SGHNT and CDR2 is YENEEA in the germline V gene. This CDR3 comprises 15 residues. The CDR3 DNA is TGTGCCAGCACCCGGAGCGGGAGGGGCTCCTACGAGCAGTACTTC. Its translation is CASTRSGRGSYEQYF. The whole variable domain, filled in from reference TRBV11-3 and TRBJ2-7, reads EAGVVQSPRYKIIEKKQPVAFWCNPISGHNTLYWYLQNLGQGPELLIRYENEEAVDDSQLPKDRFSAERLKGVDSTLKIQPAELGDSAVYLCASTRSGRGSYEQYFGPGTRLTVT.

The rearrangement joins TRBV15 to TRBJ1-1; 8 bases line up with TRBD1. The CDR3 runs 14 residues. J lost 7 bases, V lost 3 bases, and 7 bases had no gene match. CDR1 is LNHNV, CDR2 YYDKDF, per germline (reference sequence). The CDR3 bases are TGTGCCACCAGCAGGCTCAGGGGGCAAAGTGAAGCTTTCTTT. Translating it yields CATSRLRGQSEAFF.

The sample holds a few counts of this clone. The J gene is TRBJ1-3, the V gene TRBV5-6; the D is unclear. The germline gives CDR1 SGHDT, CDR2 YYEEEE. Trimming cost V 4 bases and J 0 bases, with 14 bases left between them. This CDR3 has 16 amino acids. CDR3 sequence: CASSPTGYHSGNTIYF. In nucleotides, the CDR3 is TGTGCCAGCAGCCCTACCGGGTATCACTCTGGAAACACCATATATTTT.

The rearrangement links TRBV15 to TRBJ2-7; 7 nucleotides line up with TRBD2. Germline V gene lookup returns CDR1 LNHNV and CDR2 YYDKDF (reference sequence). CDR3 length: 15 amino acids. With V trimmed by 0 bases and J by 3 bases, 5 bases remained unmatched. CDR3 bases: TGTGCCACCAGCAGAGAAGCGGGGATCCGCTACGAGCAGTACTTC. Protein product: CATSREAGIRYEQYF. The variable domain in full, completed from reference TRBV15 and TRBJ2-7, reads DAMVIQNPRYQVTQFGKPVTLSCSQTLNHNVMYWYQQKSSQAPKLLFHYYDKDFNNEADTPDNFQSRRPNTSFCFLDIRSPGLGDTAMYLCATSREAGIRYEQYFGPGTRLTVT.

This clone has a single count. The chain couples TRBV19 to TRBJ1-3, with TRBD1 identical over 9 bases. The ends lost 3 bases at V and 0 bases at J; junction bases unmatched: 6. Germline V lookup: CDR1 LNHDA, CDR2 SQIVND (reference sequence). This CDR3 has 17 residues. CDR3: CASSIRGQGTSGNTIYF. In DNA form, the CDR3 reads TGTGCCAGTAGTATCCGGGGACAGGGAACCTCTGGAAACACCATATATTTT.

The rearrangement uses TRBV19 and TRBJ2-1, with D perhaps TRBD1 (5 bases). Trimming cost V 4 bases and J 5 bases, with 12 bases left between them. CDR1 and CDR2 (germline): LNHDA, SQIVND (reference sequence). The CDR3 contains 14 residues. The CDR3 sequence: CASSSYPQDNEQFF. DNA of the CDR3: TGTGCCAGTAGTAGCTATCCACAGGACAATGAGCAGTTCTTC.

This clone was seen just once. This chain links TRBV23-1 with TRBJ2-3; TRBD2 might be the D (6 bases). TRBV23-1 is annotated as an ORF whose role is uncertain. Between the trimmed V and J ends, which lost 0 bases and 6 bases, there was a span of 19 bases. The CDR3 covers 17 residues. In DNA, the CDR3 is TGCGCCAGCAGTCAATCCCCGGAGGGAGATGGGGTTGATACGCAGTATTTT. Its protein product is CASSQSPEGDGVDTQYF.

In its sample, this clone was seen once. The rearrangement links TRBV7-2 to TRBJ2-3; the D gene is possibly TRBD2 (6 bases). The CDR3 spans 15 residues. Germline assignment: CDR1 SGHTA and CDR2 FQGNSA. V was cut by 6 bases and J by 1 base, with 14 bases left in between. The CDR3 protein is CASRLAFSGTDTQYF. CDR3 sequence (DNA): TGTGCCAGCAGACTAGCTTTCTCAGGCACAGATACGCAGTATTTT.

V and J are TRBV4-3 and TRBJ2-2; no reliable D call. This CDR3 has 16 residues. CDR1 is LGHNA and CDR2 is YSLEER in the germline V gene. V lost 0 bases and J 7 bases, leaving 15 bases between the germline ends. CDR3 nucleotides: TGCGCCAGCAGCCAAGATCTCTCCAACTTGGTCGGGGAGCTGTTTTTT. Its translation: CASSQDLSNLVGELFF.

CDR3 in amino acids: CASSPMTGSSYNEQFF. CDR3 DNA sequence: TGTGCCAGCTCACCCATGACAGGAAGCTCCTACAATGAGCAGTTCTTC. The V call is TRBV18, the J call TRBJ2-1, with D perhaps TRBD1 (6 bases). The V and J ends lost 3 bases and 0 bases respectively, with 12 bases between them. The V gene's germline CDR1 is KGHSH and CDR2 LQKENI. CDR3 length: 16 amino acids.

J is TRBJ1-4 and V is TRBV5-1; D is unclear. The CDR3 spans 17 residues. CDR1 is SGHRS and CDR2 is YFSETQ in the germline V gene. V was clipped by 4 bases and J by 8 bases, with 24 bases between them. CDR3 coding DNA: TGCGCCAGCAGCCCTCGGCGGGCAGGTGGGATTGCCGAAAAACTGTTTTTT. Its translation is CASSPRRAGGIAEKLFF.

The V gene is TRBV19, the J gene TRBJ2-1; 7 nucleotides agree with TRBD1. Per the germline V gene, CDR1 is LNHDA and CDR2 is SQIVND (reference sequence). The CDR3 is 15 amino acids. V lost 7 bases to trimming and J lost 3 bases; unmatched junction nucleotides: 9. CDR3 sequence: CASTPGTEIYNEQFF. Here the CDR3 DNA reads TGTGCCAGTACCCCTGGGACAGAAATCTACAATGAGCAGTTCTTC.

The chain has TRBV19 and TRBJ2-7, with 9 bases identical to TRBD2. From germline, CDR1 is LNHDA and CDR2 SQIVND (reference sequence). CDR3 size: 15 residues. The V and J ends lost 3 bases and 3 bases, in that order; junction bases with no gene match: 6. CDR3 residues: CASSIVSGGRYEQYF. The CDR3 DNA sequence: TGTGCCAGTAGTATCGTTAGCGGGGGACGCTACGAGCAGTACTTC.